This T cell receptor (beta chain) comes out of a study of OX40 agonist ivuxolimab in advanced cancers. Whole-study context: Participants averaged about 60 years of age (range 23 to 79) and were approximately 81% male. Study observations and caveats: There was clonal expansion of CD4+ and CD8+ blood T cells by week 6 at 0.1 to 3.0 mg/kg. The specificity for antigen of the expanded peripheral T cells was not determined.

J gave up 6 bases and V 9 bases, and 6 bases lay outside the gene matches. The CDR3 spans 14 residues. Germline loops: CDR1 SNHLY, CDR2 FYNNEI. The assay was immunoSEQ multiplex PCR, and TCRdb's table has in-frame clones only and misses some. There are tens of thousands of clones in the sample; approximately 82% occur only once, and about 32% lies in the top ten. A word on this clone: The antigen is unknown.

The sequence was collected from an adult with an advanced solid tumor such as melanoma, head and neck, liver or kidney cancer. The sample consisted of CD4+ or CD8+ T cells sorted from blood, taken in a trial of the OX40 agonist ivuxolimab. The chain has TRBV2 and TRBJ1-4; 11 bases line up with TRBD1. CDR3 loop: CARRGGQGDEKLFF. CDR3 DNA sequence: TGTGCCAGGAGGGGGGGACAGGGGGATGAAAAACTGTTTTTT. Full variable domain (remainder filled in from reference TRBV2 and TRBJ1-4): EPEVTQTPSHQVTQMGQEVILRCVPISNHLYFYWYRQILGQKVEFLVSFYNNEISEKSEIFDDQFSVERPDGSNFTLKIRSTKLEDSAMYFCARRGGQGDEKLFFGSGTQLSVL.